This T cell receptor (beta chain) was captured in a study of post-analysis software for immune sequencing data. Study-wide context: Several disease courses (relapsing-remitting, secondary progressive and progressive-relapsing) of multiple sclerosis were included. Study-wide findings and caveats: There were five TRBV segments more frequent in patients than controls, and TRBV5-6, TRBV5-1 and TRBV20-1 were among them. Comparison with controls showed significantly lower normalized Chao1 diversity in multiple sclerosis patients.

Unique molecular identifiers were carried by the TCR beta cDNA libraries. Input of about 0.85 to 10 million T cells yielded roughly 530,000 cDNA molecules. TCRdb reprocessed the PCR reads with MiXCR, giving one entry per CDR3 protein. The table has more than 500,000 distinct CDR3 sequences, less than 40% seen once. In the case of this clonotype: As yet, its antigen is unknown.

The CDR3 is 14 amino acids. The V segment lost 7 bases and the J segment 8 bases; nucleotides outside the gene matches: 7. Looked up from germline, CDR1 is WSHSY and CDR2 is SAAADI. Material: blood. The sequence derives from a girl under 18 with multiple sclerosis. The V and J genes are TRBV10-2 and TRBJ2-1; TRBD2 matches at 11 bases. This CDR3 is CASNLAGGRDEQFF. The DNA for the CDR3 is TGCGCCAGCAACCTAGCGGGGGGTAGGGATGAGCAGTTCTTC.